The next 21 T cell receptor beta chains were all read from a single sample in a study of blood T cell repertoires in COVID-19. Repertoires were generated with immunoSEQ multiplex PCR, while TCRdb's copy carries only in-frame clones and drops some. The profile shows more than 45,000 clones, roughly 87% of them singletons. The sequencing sample was made of peripheral blood. The receptors derive from a woman older than 75 with COVID-19, enrolled during active disease.

The J gene is TRBJ2-2, the V gene TRBV2; 7 bases are shared with TRBD1. The CDR3 contains 12 residues. Germline V CDR1 and CDR2: SNHLY, FYNNEI. The V and J ends lost 9 bases and 6 bases, in that order; junction bases with no gene match: 4. CDR3 in DNA: TGTGCCAGTAACAGGGGCTCCGGGGAGCTGTTTTTT. Translation: CASNRGSGELFF.

V and J are TRBV10-3 and TRBJ1-2; tentative D call: TRBD1 (5 bases). The CDR3 spans 14 residues. Per the germline V gene, CDR1 is ENHRY and CDR2 is SYGVKD. V shed 0 bases and J shed 6 bases, with 11 bases lying between them. The CDR3, as DNA: TGTGCCATCAGTGAGTCGAAGGGGTACAATGGCTACACCTTC. Translating gives CAISESKGYNGYTF.

This clone was found a few times. V is TRBV3-1 (or the pseudogene TRBV3-2) and J is TRBJ2-3; 10 nucleotides match TRBD1. Per germline, CDR1 LGHDT and CDR2 YNNKEL (reference sequence). The CDR3 is 15 residues long. V was clipped by 4 bases and J by 6 bases; unmatched bases: 7. CDR3: CASSRTGGSLDTQYF. The DNA of the CDR3 is TGTGCCAGCAGCCGGACAGGGGGAAGTTTGGATACGCAGTATTTT.

The chain recombines TRBV9 with TRBJ2-7, with 10 nucleotides matching TRBD1. The V gene's germline CDR1 is SGDLS and CDR2 YYNGEE. CDR3 length: 14 amino acids. J lost 7 bases, V lost 3 bases, and 7 bases had no gene match. The CDR3 nucleotides are TGTGCCAGCAGCGCCGGGACAGGGGCTAAAGAGCAGTACTTC. This encodes CASSAGTGAKEQYF.

The chain links TRBV4-2 to TRBJ1-1; no firm D call. The V gene lost 0 bases and the J gene lost 6 bases, with 8 bases spanning the gap. Germline V gene sequence: CDR1 LGHNA, CDR2 YNFKEQ. This CDR3 spans 13 amino acids. CDR3 protein: CASSQDRFAEAFF. In DNA form, the CDR3 reads TGTGCCAGCAGCCAAGACCGTTTCGCTGAAGCTTTCTTT.

V and J are TRBV5-8 and TRBJ1-5, with TRBD1 matching over 7 bases. The CDR3 spans 14 residues. Germline loops: CDR1 SGHTS, CDR2 YDEGEE. V was pared by 4 bases and J by 5 bases, with 6 bases of the junction left unmatched. The CDR3 here is CASSKGQQDQPQHF. CDR3 DNA: TGTGCCAGCAGCAAGGGACAGCAAGATCAGCCCCAGCATTTT.

V usage is TRBV10-3 and J usage is TRBJ2-3; 10 bases map to TRBD2. Germline lookup yields CDR1 ENHRY and CDR2 SYGVKD. The CDR3 is made up of 15 amino acids. V gave up 6 bases and J gave up 3 bases; unmatched junction bases: 6. The CDR3 is CAISLERGGTDTQYF. The CDR3 nucleotides read TGTGCCATCAGCTTAGAGCGGGGGGGTACAGATACGCAGTATTTT.

CDR3 amino acids: CATSRSSGGVYEQFF. CDR3 bases: TGTGCCACCTCACGGAGTAGCGGGGGGGTATATGAGCAGTTCTTC. The rearrangement joins TRBV6-5 to TRBJ2-1, with 11 bases lining up with TRBD2. J was trimmed by 8 bases and V by 10 bases; bases with no gene match: 13. This CDR3 contains 15 residues. Per germline, CDR1 MNHEY and CDR2 SVGAGI.

The genes are TRBV5-1 and TRBJ2-7; D might be TRBD1 (6 bases). The germline CDR1 and CDR2 sequences are SGHRS and YFSETQ. The V gene lost 4 bases and the J gene lost 5 bases, with 13 bases spanning the gap. This CDR3 is built from 13 residues. The CDR3 sequence is CASSLQDRNEQYF. As DNA, the CDR3 is TGCGCCAGCAGCCTCCAGGACAGAAACGAGCAGTACTTC.

This clone turned up a few times. This chain links TRBV4-2 with TRBJ2-3; 11 nucleotides match TRBD2. This CDR3 is 22 amino acids long. CDR1 is LGHNA and CDR2 is YNFKEQ in the germline V gene. V lost 4 bases and J lost 2; bases outside the gene matches: 23. CDR3 coding DNA: TGTGCCAGCAGCCCAAACGGCGCGGGTAGCGGGGGGGTTACCTCGACCACAGATACGCAGTATTTT. Encoded protein: CASSPNGAGSGGVTSTTDTQYF.

This clone was counted once. The gene calls are TRBV6-6 and TRBJ2-7, with 9 positions matching TRBD1. Germline-derived CDR1 and CDR2 are MNHNY and SVGAGI (reference sequence). The CDR3 spans 15 residues. The V gene end was trimmed by 0 bases and the J gene end by 6 bases; junction bases not matched to a gene: 6. The CDR3 loop is CASSYSGTGSSEQYF. For the CDR3, the DNA is TGTGCCAGCAGTTACTCGGGGACAGGGTCTAGCGAGCAGTACTTC.

This clone is a singleton in its sample. The genes are TRBV29-1 and TRBJ2-2; a weak D match, TRBD1 (6 bases). Trimming removed 7 bases at V and 0 bases at J, with 12 bases between. From germline, CDR1 is SQVTM and CDR2 ANQGSEA. This CDR3 comprises 14 residues. CDR3 in DNA: TGCAGCGCTGCGACAGGATCGAACACCGGGGAGCTGTTTTTT. Encoded protein: CSAATGSNTGELFF.

V and J are TRBV11-2 and TRBJ2-1; 14 bases are shared with TRBD2. This CDR3 is built from 19 residues. V gave up 4 bases and J gave up 8 bases; unmatched junction bases: 16. Germline values: CDR1 SGHAT, CDR2 FQNNGV. The CDR3 DNA sequence: TGTGCCAGCAGCTCAATAGTAAGGACTAGCGGGGGGCCGGGGCATGAGCAGTTCTTC. Protein product: CASSSIVRTSGGPGHEQFF.

The chain links TRBV29-1 to TRBJ1-1; D is perhaps TRBD1 (5 bases). CDR3 length: 13 residues. The V end lost 7 bases, the J end lost 1 base, and 13 bases lay between the germline ends. The germline CDR1 and CDR2 sequences are SQVTM and ANQGSEA. The chain's CDR3 is CSGRDSQNTEAFF. In DNA, the CDR3 is TGCAGCGGCCGGGACTCTCAGAACACTGAAGCTTTCTTT.

The V gene is TRBV21-1, the J gene TRBJ1-5; the listed D gene, TRBD1, was not tested against the DNA. TRBV21-1 is noted as a pseudogene. The CDR3 covers 15 residues. DNA of the CDR3: TGTGCCAGCAGCCAGTCCCGGGACAGGGATCAGCCCCAGCATTTT. It encodes CASSQSRDRDQPQHF.

The chain recombines TRBV4-2 with TRBJ2-7; 10 bases align to TRBD1. The germline gives CDR1 LGHNA, CDR2 YNFKEQ. CDR3 length equals 16 residues. V lost 0 bases and J lost 1; bases outside the gene matches: 3. The CDR3 region has the DNA TGTGCCAGCAGCCAAGATAGGGACAGGGGTTCCTACGAGCAGTACTTC. This sequence encodes CASSQDRDRGSYEQYF.

V and J are TRBV7-2 and TRBJ2-7; 9 bases are shared with TRBD1. The ends lost 5 bases at V and 7 bases at J; junction bases unmatched: 15. Germline values: CDR1 SGHTA, CDR2 FQGNSA. CDR3 length: 16 amino acids. As DNA, the CDR3 is TGTGCCAGCAGCCCCGGGACAGGGAACGGGAGAAGGGAGCAGTACTTC. It specifies CASSPGTGNGRREQYF.

The J gene is TRBJ2-5, the V gene TRBV2, with D tentatively TRBD1 (7 bases). This CDR3 is built from 14 residues. Trimming left V 2 bases short and J 5 bases short, with 12 bases between. CDR1 SNHLY and CDR2 FYNNEI come from the germline V gene. The CDR3, as DNA: TGTGCCAGCAGTGAATCGACAGGGAGGGAGACCCAGTACTTC. It specifies CASSESTGRETQYF.

This sequence joins TRBV12-5 and TRBJ1-6; TRBD1 agrees at 8 bases. Germline V gene data show CDR1 as LGHNT and CDR2 as FRNRAP. This CDR3 has 17 residues. V was clipped by 0 bases and J by 7 bases; unmatched bases: 8. The CDR3, as DNA: TGTGCTAGTGGTTTGGTACCCCCCGGACAGGGAAATTCACCCCTCCACTTT. It yields the protein CASGLVPPGQGNSPLHF. Together with reference TRBV12-5 and TRBJ1-6, the CDR3 gives the full variable domain: DARVTQTPRHKVTEMGQEVTMRCQPILGHNTVFWYRQTMMQGLELLAYFRNRAPLDDSGMPKDRFSAEMPDATLATLKIQPSEPRDSAVYFCASGLVPPGQGNSPLHFGNGTRLTVT.

V gene TRBV18 combines with J gene TRBJ2-3; TRBD2 matches 8 bases. The J segment lost 0 bases and the V segment lost 3 bases, leaving 8 bases of the junction unmatched. The CDR3 is 17 residues long. Germline-derived CDR1 and CDR2 are KGHSH and LQKENI. DNA of the CDR3: TGTGCCAGCTCACCCTATCCGGGGGGGACTAGCACAGATACGCAGTATTTT. Residues: CASSPYPGGTSTDTQYF.

The chain is built from TRBV2 and TRBJ2-7; 7 nucleotides align to TRBD1. The CDR3 totals 12 residues. Losses at the gene ends were 6 bases for V and 6 bases for J; bases not matched to a gene: 5. The germline V gene has CDR1 SNHLY and CDR2 FYNNEI. Here the CDR3 reads CASRGNRGEQYF. The CDR3 DNA sequence: TGTGCCAGCAGGGGGAACAGGGGCGAGCAGTACTTC.